Listed here are 32 T cell receptor beta chains from one sample, sequenced in a study of T cell repertoires in cytomegalovirus infection. Their cognate antigens are unknown. TCRdb passed the reads through MiXCR, listing each CDR3 protein once. The sample contains around 500,000 distinct CDR3 sequences, approximately 42% of which appear only once. Source: cultured PBMCs, taken from culture after CMV antigen stimulation. These receptors all stem from a human donor in good health (CMV status not recorded). Some clones in this sample may be carry-over from other donors' samples.

The gene calls are TRBV7-6 and TRBJ2-1, with a tentative D call TRBD1 (5 bases). Germline assignment: CDR1 SGHVS and CDR2 FNYEAQ. CDR3 length: 15 amino acids. The ends were cut back, 2 bases at V and 4 bases at J, with 12 bases in the middle. CDR3 bases: TGTGCCAGCAGCTTAACAAGGGGCCTGTACAATGAGCAGTTCTTC. Translating it yields CASSLTRGLYNEQFF.

V is TRBV7-8 and J is TRBJ1-2; 7 bases map to TRBD1. The V segment lost 0 bases and the J segment 4 bases; nucleotides outside the gene matches: 2. This CDR3 comprises 14 residues. Germline V gene lookup returns CDR1 SGHVS and CDR2 FQNEAQ. In DNA form, the CDR3 reads TGTGCCAGCAGCTTAGCGGGACAGCGCTATGGCTACACCTTC. It encodes CASSLAGQRYGYTF.

CDR3: CASRTPSTDTQYF. The CDR3, as DNA: TGTGCCAGCCGAACCCCCTCGACAGATACGCAGTATTTT. V usage is TRBV7-2 and J usage is TRBJ2-3; D call uncertain. V shed 8 bases and J shed 3 bases, with 12 bases lying between them. Germline loops: CDR1 SGHTA, CDR2 FQGNSA. This CDR3 has 13 amino acids.

This clonotype has a count of ten or more. The chain has TRBV7-2 and TRBJ1-5; D gene uncertain. The CDR3 contains 13 residues. Deletions cut 0 bases from V and 6 bases from J, with 6 bases between. Germline-derived CDR1 and CDR2 are SGHTA and FQGNSA. The CDR3 spells CASSLALSQPQHF. The CDR3 DNA follows: TGTGCCAGCAGCTTAGCATTGAGTCAGCCCCAGCATTTT.

This clonotype was recorded at least ten times. The rearrangement links TRBV7-2 to TRBJ1-2, with D perhaps TRBD1 (5 bases). Germline CDR1 and CDR2: SGHTA and FQGNSA. This CDR3 comprises 15 residues. V dropped 3 bases and J dropped 4 bases, with 15 bases sitting between them. The CDR3 reads CASSLRGTEAYGYTF. DNA for the CDR3: TGTGCCAGCAGCTTGAGGGGAACAGAAGCCTATGGCTACACCTTC. The variable domain in full, completed from reference TRBV7-2 and TRBJ1-2, reads GAGVSQSPSNKVTEKGKDVELRCDPISGHTALYWYRQSLGQGLEFLIYFQGNSAPDKSGLPSDRFSAERTGGSVSTLTIQRTQQEDSAVYLCASSLRGTEAYGYTFGSGTRLTVV.

This sequence joins TRBV10-2 and TRBJ2-2; TRBD1 aligns across 8 bases. The V and J ends lost 7 bases and 2 bases, in that order; junction bases with no gene match: 12. From germline, CDR1 is WSHSY and CDR2 SAAADI. This CDR3 spans 17 amino acids. CDR3 nucleotides: TGCGCCAGCAACGACCCCGACAGGGGTACTAACACCGGGGAGCTGTTTTTT. As protein: CASNDPDRGTNTGELFF.

V gene TRBV7-9 combines with J gene TRBJ2-1; D gene ambiguous. Per germline, CDR1 SEHNR and CDR2 FQNEAQ (reference sequence). The CDR3 covers 15 residues. V lost 1 base and J 6 bases, leaving 13 bases between the germline ends. This chain's CDR3 is CASSLGYLVVNEQFF. DNA for the CDR3: TGTGCCAGCAGCTTAGGGTACTTAGTGGTCAATGAGCAGTTCTTC. The whole variable domain, remainder taken from reference TRBV7-9 and TRBJ2-1, is DTGVSQNPRHKITKRGQNVTFRCDPISEHNRLYWYRQTLGQGPEFLTYFQNEAQLEKSRLLSDRFSAERPKGSFSTLEIQRTEQGDSAMYLCASSLGYLVVNEQFFGPGTRLTVL.

This clonotype was seen a few times. The V call is TRBV7-2, the J call TRBJ2-1; 9 bases fit TRBD1. The ends lost 2 bases at V and 4 bases at J; junction bases unmatched: 3. The CDR3 extends over 15 amino acids. Germline CDR1 reads SGHTA; CDR2 reads FQGNSA. CDR3 region: CASSLTGTGYNEQFF. As DNA, the CDR3 is TGTGCCAGCAGCTTAACCGGGACAGGGTACAATGAGCAGTTCTTC.

This rearrangement joins TRBV11-2 to TRBJ2-3, with unresolved D. The CDR3 has 15 residues. In germline, CDR1 is SGHAT, CDR2 FQNNGV. V was clipped by 3 bases and J by 2 bases, with 12 bases between them. CDR3 nucleotides: TGTGCCAGCAGCTTGCCCTCCCGTACCACAGATACGCAGTATTTT. Its protein is CASSLPSRTTDTQYF. The entire variable domain, with the rest obtained from reference TRBV11-2 and TRBJ2-3, is as follows: EAGVAQSPRYKIIEKRQSVAFWCNPISGHATLYWYQQILGQGPKLLIQFQNNGVVDDSQLPKDRFSAERLKGVDSTLKIQPAKLEDSAVYLCASSLPSRTTDTQYFGPGTRLTVL.

This clonotype occurred a few times. J is TRBJ2-7 and V is TRBV6-1; TRBD2 matches at 7 bases. The CDR3 covers 17 residues. V was pared by 4 bases and J by 3 bases, with 15 bases of the junction left unmatched. Germline CDR1 MNHNS, CDR2 SASEGT. CDR3 residues: CASSALGGAGVRYEQYF. The CDR3 DNA is TGTGCCAGCAGTGCCCTAGGTGGGGCGGGAGTTCGCTACGAGCAGTACTTC.

The chain has TRBV7-2 and TRBJ2-1, with D possibly being TRBD2 (6 bases). V lost 6 bases and J lost 0, with 15 bases in between. The CDR3 sequence is 16 residues long. From germline, CDR1 is SGHTA and CDR2 FQGNSA. In nucleotides, the CDR3 is TGTGCCAGCAGAACCGGGCGGGGAAGCTCCTACAATGAGCAGTTCTTC. Residues: CASRTGRGSSYNEQFF.

This clonotype turned up a few times. The rearrangement links TRBV7-8 to TRBJ2-5; D call uncertain. V lost 8 bases and J lost 5, with 6 bases in between. CDR3 length: 10 amino acids. Germline-derived CDR1 and CDR2 are SGHVS and FQNEAQ. CDR3 region: CASSPETQYF. In DNA, the CDR3 is TGTGCCAGCTCGCCGGAGACCCAGTACTTC. The whole variable domain, remainder taken from reference TRBV7-8 and TRBJ2-5, is GAGVSQSPRYKVAKRGQDVALRCDPISGHVSLFWYQQALGQGPEFLTYFQNEAQLDKSGLPSDRFFAERPEGSVSTLKIQRTQQEDSAVYLCASSPETQYFGPGTRLLVL.

This chain joins TRBV6-6 and TRBJ2-1; D ambiguous. Germline V gene sequence: CDR1 MNHNY, CDR2 SVGAGI (reference sequence). The germline V and J ends were trimmed by 5 bases and 8 bases, with 22 bases remaining between them. The CDR3 spans 16 residues. Here the CDR3 reads CASSENPSVNMDEQFF. CDR3 bases: TGTGCCAGCAGTGAAAACCCCAGCGTAAATATGGATGAGCAGTTCTTC.

This clonotype was seen more than once but under ten times. V gene TRBV6-1 combines with J gene TRBJ2-3; D is undetermined. Between the trimmed V and J ends, which lost 7 bases and 0 bases, there was a span of 5 bases. Germline values: CDR1 MNHNS, CDR2 SASEGT. There are 12 residues in the CDR3. CDR3 sequence (DNA): TGTGCCAGCACGTTAAGCACAGATACGCAGTATTTT. This encodes CASTLSTDTQYF.

This clonotype was found a few times. V and J are TRBV20-1 and TRBJ1-2; 9 nucleotides agree with TRBD1. The CDR3 is made up of 16 amino acids. CDR1 DFQATT and CDR2 SNEGSKA come from the germline V gene (reference sequence). Trimming cost V 5 bases and J 3 bases; bases outside gene matches: 13. CDR3 sequence (DNA): TGCAGTGCTCGTCCTCTGGGACAGGGAAACGACTATGGCTACACCTTC. Its translation is CSARPLGQGNDYGYTF.

The gene calls are TRBV7-9 and TRBJ2-1, with 7 bases that match TRBD1. With 4 bases clipped from V and 7 bases from J, the junction kept 7 bases outside the gene matches. CDR1 is SEHNR and CDR2 is FQNEAQ in the germline V gene (reference sequence). CDR3 length: 14 residues. The CDR3 nucleotides are TGTGCCAGCAGCTCCGACAGGGAGAGGAATGAGCAGTTCTTC. Translating it yields CASSSDRERNEQFF.

The chain combines TRBV7-6 with TRBJ2-3; D perhaps matches TRBD1 (6 bases). Germline CDR1 is SGHVS and CDR2 is FNYEAQ. V was clipped by 10 bases and J by 2 bases, with 25 bases between them. The CDR3 runs to 17 residues. The CDR3 region is CATPPTQGIQSTDTQYF. CDR3 DNA sequence: TGTGCCACCCCCCCAACACAGGGAATTCAGTCCACAGATACGCAGTATTTT.

Only a few counts were recorded for this clonotype. The chain couples TRBV7-4 to TRBJ1-5; D ambiguous. This CDR3 has 15 residues. Between the trimmed V and J ends, which lost 2 bases and 7 bases, there was a span of 15 bases. The germline CDR1 and CDR2 sequences are SGHVT and SQSDAQ. For the CDR3, the DNA is TGTGCCAGCAGCTTACCACTAGGATCTGGGCAGCCCCAGCATTTT. As protein: CASSLPLGSGQPQHF.

The sample holds a few counts of this clonotype. The rearrangement joins TRBV7-2 to TRBJ2-7; D remains ambiguous. The CDR3 loop spans 13 amino acids. Trimming stripped 5 bases from V and 3 bases from J, with 11 bases between. From germline, CDR1 is SGHTA and CDR2 FQGNSA. The CDR3 here is CASSRSWGYEQYF. The CDR3 nucleotides read TGTGCCAGCAGCCGTAGCTGGGGCTACGAGCAGTACTTC. Based on the CDR3 plus reference TRBV7-2 and TRBJ2-7, the full variable domain is GAGVSQSPSNKVTEKGKDVELRCDPISGHTALYWYRQSLGQGLEFLIYFQGNSAPDKSGLPSDRFSAERTGGSVSTLTIQRTQQEDSAVYLCASSRSWGYEQYFGPGTRLTVT.

The gene calls are TRBV12-3 or TRBV12-4 and TRBJ2-3; weak D call: TRBD2 (6 bases). This CDR3 region has 17 residues. The V end was cut by 4 bases, the J end by 4 bases, with 21 bases between. Here the CDR3 reads CASSYGYWDSRPDTQYF. CDR3 nucleotides: TGTGCCAGCAGTTATGGGTACTGGGACTCCCGCCCAGATACGCAGTATTTT.

The chain combines TRBV19 with TRBJ2-3; D could derive from TRBD1 or TRBD2 (5 bases each). The CDR3 covers 13 residues. V was trimmed by 7 bases and J by 2 bases, leaving 10 bases between them. CDR1 and CDR2 from the germline V gene are LNHDA and SQIVND (reference sequence). CDR3 region: CASTWDHTDTQYF. The CDR3, as DNA: TGTGCCAGTACCTGGGACCACACAGATACGCAGTATTTT.

This clonotype was counted only a few times. This chain connects TRBV5-4 to TRBJ1-6, with 10 bases aligning to TRBD1. Germline assignment: CDR1 SGHNT and CDR2 YYREEE (reference sequence). After removal of 4 bases from V and 4 bases from J, the junction contained 8 bases not matched to a gene. The CDR3 has 17 residues. The CDR3, as DNA: TGTGCCAGCAGCCTACTCGGGACAGGGGATTATAATTCACCCCTCCACTTT. Protein: CASSLLGTGDYNSPLHF. The variable domain in full, completed from reference TRBV5-4 and TRBJ1-6, reads ETGVTQSPTHLIKTRGQQVTLRCSSQSGHNTVSWYQQALGQGPQFIFQYYREEENGRGNFPPRFSGLQFPNYSSELNVNALELDDSALYLCASSLLGTGDYNSPLHFGNGTRLTVT.

The chain combines TRBV12-3 or TRBV12-4 with TRBJ1-4; maybe TRBD1 (6 bases). V lost 5 bases to trimming and J lost 2 bases, with 18 bases between them. This CDR3 region has 17 residues. CDR3 bases: TGTGCCAGCAGTCTTCAAGGGGGAATTGGTACTAATGAAAAACTGTTTTTT. This encodes CASSLQGGIGTNEKLFF.

The sample holds one count of this clonotype. V and J are TRBV6-2 or TRBV6-3 and TRBJ2-2; 10 bases match TRBD1. The CDR3 totals 17 residues. Germline loops: CDR1 MNHEY, CDR2 SVGEGT. Losses at the gene ends were 2 bases for V and 5 bases for J; bases not matched to a gene: 8. The CDR3 nucleotides read TGTGCCAGCAGTTACCCGATGACAGGGGGCGTAACCGGGGAGCTGTTTTTT. Its translation: CASSYPMTGGVTGELFF.

The rearrangement joins TRBV6-5 to TRBJ2-6; no reliable D call. The CDR3 has 17 amino acids. With 1 base removed from V and 1 base from J, the gap between germline ends came to 11 bases. Germline CDR1 and CDR2: MNHEY and SVGAGI. CDR3 nucleotide sequence: TGTGCCAGCAGTTACTTTTGGCTAGGTTCTGGGGCCAACGTCCTGACTTTC. It yields the protein CASSYFWLGSGANVLTF.

This clonotype was counted a few times. The chain links TRBV6-1 to TRBJ2-3; 8 bases map to TRBD1. V lost 5 bases, J lost 2 bases, and 6 bases stayed unmatched. Germline CDR1 reads MNHNS; CDR2 reads SASEGT. The CDR3 spans 15 residues. The CDR3 reads CASSRTGTITDTQYF. For the CDR3, the DNA is TGTGCCAGCAGTAGGACAGGGACAATCACAGATACGCAGTATTTT.

The V gene is TRBV19, the J gene TRBJ2-7, with D possibly TRBD1 on 5 matching bases. The V end lost 6 bases, the J end lost 2 bases, and 17 bases lay between the germline ends. The CDR3 length is 15 residues. The V gene's germline CDR1 is LNHDA and CDR2 SQIVND (reference sequence). This CDR3 is CASSLIISGPYEQYF. In DNA, the CDR3 is TGTGCCAGTAGCCTTATCATCTCAGGGCCCTACGAGCAGTACTTC. The entire variable domain, with the rest obtained from reference TRBV19 and TRBJ2-7, is as follows: DGGITQSPKYLFRKEGQNVTLSCEQNLNHDAMYWYRQDPGQGLRLIYYSQIVNDFQKGDIAEGYSVSREKKESFPLTVTSAQKNPTAFYLCASSLIISGPYEQYFGPGTRLTVT.

This clonotype was recorded many times. This chain uses TRBV7-8 with TRBJ2-7, with a tentative D call TRBD1 (6 bases). The CDR3 length is 14 residues. The V end lost 5 bases, the J end lost 5 bases, and 16 bases lay between the germline ends. Germline loops: CDR1 SGHVS, CDR2 FQNEAQ. The CDR3 DNA reads TGTGCCAGCAGCACCAACCAACAGGGAGACGAGCAGTACTTC. It yields the protein CASSTNQQGDEQYF.

The chain recombines TRBV9 with TRBJ2-2; D is unclear. The CDR3 runs 12 residues. Deletions cut 4 bases from V and 7 bases from J, with 8 bases between. Germline V CDR1 and CDR2: SGDLS, YYNGEE. The CDR3 sequence: CASSRVVGELFF. CDR3 bases: TGTGCCAGCAGCAGGGTGGTCGGGGAGCTGTTTTTT.

This clonotype was observed a handful of times. This chain links TRBV19 with TRBJ2-5; D possibly corresponds to TRBD1 (6 bases). Trimming took 4 bases from V and 4 from J, leaving 10 bases between them. The germline V gene encodes CDR1 LNHDA and CDR2 SQIVND (reference sequence). This CDR3 is built from 13 residues. In nucleotides, the CDR3 is TGTGCCAGTAGTAGGACAGTCACAGAGACCCAGTACTTC. Translating gives CASSRTVTETQYF. Complete variable domain (other parts from reference TRBV19 and TRBJ2-5): DGGITQSPKYLFRKEGQNVTLSCEQNLNHDAMYWYRQDPGQGLRLIYYSQIVNDFQKGDIAEGYSVSREKKESFPLTVTSAQKNPTAFYLCASSRTVTETQYFGPGTRLLVL.

The chain couples TRBV6-1 to TRBJ1-5, with D unresolved. There are 14 residues in the CDR3. Trimming cost V 3 bases and J 4 bases, with 10 bases left between them. CDR1 is MNHNS and CDR2 is SASEGT in the germline V gene. The CDR3 here is CASSEPGNNQPQHF. The CDR3 DNA sequence: TGTGCCAGCAGTGAGCCAGGTAATAATCAGCCCCAGCATTTT.

The chain carries TRBV2 and TRBJ1-5; 9 positions agree with TRBD1. The germline V gene encodes CDR1 SNHLY and CDR2 FYNNEI. The V segment lost 0 bases and the J segment 5 bases; nucleotides outside the gene matches: 8. The CDR3 is 17 amino acids. CDR3 in amino acids: CASSEARPGQGYQPQHF. As DNA, the CDR3 is TGTGCCAGCAGTGAAGCCCGACCGGGACAGGGATATCAGCCCCAGCATTTT.